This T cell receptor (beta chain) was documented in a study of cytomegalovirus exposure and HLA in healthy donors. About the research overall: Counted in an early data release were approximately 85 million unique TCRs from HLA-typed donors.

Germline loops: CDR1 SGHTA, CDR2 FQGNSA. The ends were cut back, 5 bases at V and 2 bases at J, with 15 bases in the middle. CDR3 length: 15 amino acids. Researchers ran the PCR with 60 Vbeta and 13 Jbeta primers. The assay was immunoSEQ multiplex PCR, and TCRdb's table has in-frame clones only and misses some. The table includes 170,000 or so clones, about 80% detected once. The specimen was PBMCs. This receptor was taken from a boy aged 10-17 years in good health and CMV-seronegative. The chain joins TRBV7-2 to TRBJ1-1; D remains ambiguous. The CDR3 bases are TGTGCCAGCAGCCCCCATGGAGGAATTAACACTGAAGCTTTCTTT. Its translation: CASSPHGGINTEAFF.